The TCR beta chain described here comes from a study of type 1 regulatory T cells. Across the whole study: This in vitro CD4 product, T-allo10, is enriched for Tr1 cells and alloantigen-specific.

In the case of this clonotype: Its target is not known. A read error may produce the germline difference seen at one junction end.

The graft donor-derived T-allo10 cells reportedly recognize host alloantigens, are anergic, and suppress alloantigen-specifically. TCRdb called the reads again in MiXCR, with one record for every CDR3 protein. The sample includes roughly 68,000 distinct CDR3 sequences, 63% of them seen just once. The receptor was isolated from a human donor in good health. Sequenced material: cultured T cells, either the whole culture or a sorted T cell fraction (not recorded which). The subset was: Tr1-enriched cell product generated in vitro against host alloantigens.

The CDR3 bases are TGCAGTGCCAGAGCCTCCAGGGGTTCTACGGCTAACTATGGCTACACCTTC. It codes for CSARASRGSTANYGYTF. V and J are TRBV20-1 and TRBJ1-2; TRBD1 is a possible D gene (6 bases). The germline V gene has CDR1 DFQATT and CDR2 SNEGSKA (reference sequence). The CDR3 has 17 amino acids.